The rows below give T cell receptor beta chains drawn from one sample of a study of PD-L1 blockade in urothelial cancer. Method: immunoSEQ multiplex PCR; TCRdb's copy keeps in-frame clones and lacks some. The table lists around 66,000 clones, about 88% of them singletons. Specimen: PBMCs, collected around atezolizumab (anti-PD-L1) treatment. The receptors derive from a man between 60 and 75 years old with urothelial cancer. Each CDR3 is given with its conserved first and last residue. D genes are given only for firm matches. Clone size is not always given. Where it is, it says once, few, many or a class for expanded clones.

j_call | v_call | clone_size | cdr3_length | d_call | cdr3_aa | cdr3_nt
TRBJ2-5 | TRBV19 | NA | 15 | NA | CASSIGGTTQETQYF | TGTGCCAGTAGTATAGGTGGGACAACCCAAGAGACCCAGTACTTC
TRBJ2-3 | TRBV14 | NA | 13 | NA | CASSPGGADTQYF | TGTGCCAGCAGCCCCGGGGGTGCAGATACGCAGTATTTT
TRBJ2-7 | TRBV29-1 | NA | 13 | TRBD1 | CSVDRDRGDEQYF | TGCAGCGTTGACCGGGACAGGGGGGACGAGCAGTACTTC
TRBJ1-1 | TRBV7-2 | NA | 15 | NA | CASSPQEPPNTEAFF | TGTGCCAGCAGCCCGCAAGAGCCCCCGAACACTGAAGCTTTCTTT
TRBJ1-1 | TRBV28 | NA | 17 | TRBD1 | CASSYGTASLDHTEAFF | TGTGCCAGCAGTTACGGGACAGCTTCCCTAGACCACACTGAAGCTTTCTTT
TRBJ2-7 | TRBV6-5 | once | 15 | TRBD2 | CASTRTGTSDVEQYF | TGTGCCAGCACCCGGACCGGGACTAGCGACGTCGAGCAGTACTTC
TRBJ2-7 | TRBV28 | NA | 15 | NA | CASTLLSGSSYEQYF | TGTGCCAGCACTCTCCTAAGTGGGAGCTCCTACGAGCAGTACTTC
TRBJ2-5 | TRBV12-5 | once | 17 | TRBD2 | CASGLVLGGGSIETQYF | TGTGCTAGTGGTTTGGTACTGGGGGGAGGGAGTATAGAGACCCAGTACTTC
TRBJ1-1 | TRBV30 | NA | 18 | TRBD1 | CACIPGQGIFGRNTEAFF | TGTGCCTGTATTCCGGGACAGGGGATCTTTGGGAGGAACACTGAAGCTTTCTTT
TRBJ1-5 | TRBV2 | few | 16 | TRBD1 | CASSINRDRPNQPQHF | TGTGCCAGCAGCATTAACCGGGACAGACCTAATCAGCCCCAGCATTTT
TRBJ1-1 | TRBV5-1 | NA | 12 | NA | CASRRENTEAFF | TGCGCCAGCAGGCGGGAAAACACTGAAGCTTTCTTT
TRBJ1-4 | TRBV25-1 | NA | 15 | NA | CASSPYAGDNEKLFF | TGTGCCAGCAGTCCCTACGCAGGGGATAATGAAAAACTGTTTTTT
TRBJ2-7 | TRBV18 | few | 14 | NA | CASSQTLALGEQYF | TGTGCCAGCTCCCAAACGCTAGCCCTCGGCGAGCAGTACTTC
TRBJ2-7 | TRBV6-1 | NA | 15 | TRBD1 | CASGQGSVGSYEQYF | TGTGCCAGCGGACAGGGGAGTGTAGGGTCCTACGAGCAGTACTTC
TRBJ2-7 | TRBV14 | NA | 16 | NA | CASSQAKGSGDYEQYF | TGTGCCAGCAGCCAAGCCAAAGGGAGTGGGGACTACGAGCAGTACTTC
TRBJ2-2 | TRBV9 | NA | 17 | TRBD1 | CASSVVPTGSNTGELFF | TGTGCCAGCAGCGTCGTCCCGACAGGGTCGAACACCGGGGAGCTGTTTTTT
TRBJ1-6 | TRBV19 | few | 16 | TRBD1 | CASSIATGTGVSPLHF | TGTGCCAGTAGTATAGCGACCGGGACAGGGGTTTCACCCCTCCACTTT
TRBJ1-1 | TRBV25-1 | NA | 16 | TRBD1 | CASRTTGGLMNTEAFF | TGTGCCAGCAGAACGACAGGGGGCCTAATGAACACTGAAGCTTTCTTT
TRBJ2-3 | TRBV5-1 | NA | 13 | NA | CASNSGEVDTQYF | TGCGCCAGCAATAGCGGAGAGGTCGATACGCAGTATTTT
TRBJ1-5 | TRBV7-2 | NA | 14 | TRBD1 | CASGRTGDHQPQHF | TGTGCCAGCGGAAGGACAGGGGACCATCAGCCCCAGCATTTT
TRBJ2-1 | TRBV9 | NA | 13 | TRBD1 | CASRGTDNNEQFF | TGTGCCAGCAGGGGGACAGACAACAATGAGCAGTTCTTC
TRBJ2-5 | TRBV5-1 | NA | 15 | NA | CASSSGAGSQETQYF | TGCGCCAGCAGCTCAGGGGCTGGCTCTCAAGAGACCCAGTACTTC
TRBJ1-1 | TRBV7-3 | NA | 14 | NA | CASSLRREGTEAFF | TGTGCCAGCAGCTTAAGACGGGAGGGCACTGAAGCTTTCTTT
TRBJ1-1 | TRBV7-9 | NA | 13 | TRBD1 | CASSFTGVSEAFF | TGTGCCAGCAGCTTTACAGGGGTATCTGAAGCTTTCTTT
TRBJ1-2 | TRBV18 | NA | 15 | TRBD1 | CASSPGTGGGYGYTF | TGTGCCAGCTCACCTGGGACAGGGGGCGGCTATGGCTACACCTTC
TRBJ1-2 | TRBV7-3 | NA | 14 | TRBD1 | CASSPTQGNYGYTF | TGTGCCAGCAGCCCAACACAGGGGAACTATGGCTACACCTTC
TRBJ2-2 | TRBV9 | NA | 16 | NA | CASSVDPGALAGELFF | TGTGCCAGCAGCGTCGATCCAGGGGCTCTGGCCGGGGAGCTGTTTTTT
TRBJ2-1 | TRBV4-1 | NA | 16 | TRBD1 | CASSQPTGGSYNEQFF | TGCGCCAGCAGCCAACCCACAGGGGGCTCCTACAATGAGCAGTTCTTC
TRBJ1-5 | TRBV7-8 | NA | 16 | NA | CASSQAVRSGNQPQHF | TGTGCCAGCAGCCAGGCAGTACGTTCGGGCAATCAGCCCCAGCATTTT
TRBJ2-7 | TRBV5-4 | NA | 13 | NA | CASSLYYEPEQYF | TGTGCCAGCAGCTTGTATTACGAGCCGGAGCAGTACTTC
TRBJ1-1 | TRBV7-9 | NA | 14 | TRBD1 | CASSFGQGVSEAFF | TGTGCCAGCAGCTTTGGACAGGGGGTTAGTGAAGCTTTCTTT
TRBJ2-5 | TRBV7-3 | NA | 14 | NA | CASSSTGIRETQYF | TGTGCCAGCAGTTCTACAGGGATTCGGGAGACCCAGTACTTC
TRBJ2-2 | TRBV27 | NA | 17 | TRBD2 | CASVSPGLAGGTGELFF | TGTGCCAGCGTATCGCCGGGACTAGCGGGAGGCACCGGGGAGCTGTTTTTT
TRBJ1-2 | TRBV6-6 | NA | 16 | NA | CASSRPGTPTDYGYTF | TGTGCCAGCAGCCGCCCCGGGACACCCACCGACTATGGCTACACCTTC
TRBJ2-5 | TRBV6-5 | once | 13 | NA | CASSYPSKETQYF | TGTGCCAGCAGTTACCCCAGTAAAGAGACCCAGTACTTC
TRBJ2-7 | TRBV27 | NA | 11 | NA | CASSPNYEQYF | TGTGCCAGCAGCCCAAACTACGAGCAGTACTTC
TRBJ1-5 | TRBV6-1 | once | 16 | TRBD1 | CASRETGEGSNQPQHF | TGTGCCAGCAGGGAAACAGGGGAAGGTAGCAATCAGCCCCAGCATTTT
TRBJ2-1 | TRBV7-2 | once | 12 | NA | CASSQQGNEQFF | TGTGCCAGCAGCCAACAGGGCAATGAGCAGTTCTTC
TRBJ2-7 | TRBV27 | once | 14 | TRBD1 | CASSWGQGSYEQYF | TGTGCCAGCAGTTGGGGACAGGGGTCCTACGAGCAGTACTTC
TRBJ1-2 | TRBV19 | NA | 13 | NA | CASMDKFGYGYTF | TGTGCCAGCATGGACAAATTTGGCTATGGCTACACCTTC
TRBJ2-5 | TRBV6-5 | once | 16 | NA | CASSYSKGRAGETQYF | TGTGCCAGCAGTTACTCGAAGGGCAGGGCAGGGGAGACCCAGTACTTC
TRBJ2-7 | TRBV7-9 | NA | 14 | TRBD1 | CASRDGTGTNEQYF | TGTGCCAGCAGGGACGGGACAGGGACGAACGAGCAGTACTTC
TRBJ2-2 | TRBV2 | NA | 13 | NA | CASKLRDTGELFF | TGTGCCAGCAAGCTCAGGGACACCGGGGAGCTGTTTTTT
TRBJ2-7 | TRBV18 | NA | 13 | NA | CASSPSQLHEQYF | TGTGCCAGCTCACCCTCACAGCTCCACGAGCAGTACTTC
TRBJ2-3 | TRBV30 | NA | 13 | NA | CAWSVGQEDTQYF | TGTGCCTGGAGTGTGGGGCAGGAGGATACGCAGTATTTT
TRBJ2-1 | TRBV20-1 | NA | 10 | NA | CSQGSNEQFF | TGCAGCCAGGGCTCGAATGAGCAGTTCTTC
TRBJ1-5 | TRBV18 | NA | 12 | NA | CASGQNNQPQHF | TGTGCCAGCGGACAGAACAATCAGCCCCAGCATTTT
TRBJ1-2 | TRBV11-3 | once | 18 | NA | CASSSETGTSLGYYGYTF | TGTGCCAGCAGTTCCGAGACAGGAACGAGCCTAGGTTACTATGGCTACACCTTC
TRBJ1-2 | TRBV29-1 | NA | 13 | NA | CSVGVAGAYGYTF | TGCAGCGTTGGGGTGGCAGGGGCCTATGGCTACACCTTC
TRBJ2-5 | TRBV30 | NA | 15 | TRBD2 | CAWSYSEDSGVAQYF | TGTGCCTGGAGTTACTCAGAGGATAGCGGGGTCGCCCAGTACTTC
TRBJ2-1 | TRBV11-2 | NA | 14 | NA | CASSGHGAYNEQFF | TGTGCCAGCAGTGGACATGGGGCCTACAATGAGCAGTTCTTC
TRBJ1-1 | TRBV11-2 | NA | 13 | NA | CASSSSGDLGAFF | TGTGCCAGCAGCTCATCGGGGGACCTTGGAGCTTTCTTT
TRBJ1-3 | TRBV2 | few | 15 | TRBD1 | CASSEWTGIGNTIYF | TGTGCCAGCAGTGAATGGACAGGGATTGGAAACACCATATATTTT
TRBJ1-1 | TRBV5-4 | NA | 13 | TRBD1 | CASSFTGDTEAFF | TGTGCCAGCAGCTTCACAGGGGACACTGAAGCTTTCTTT